The 21 T cell receptor beta chains reported below all come from one sample, sequenced in a study of shared clonotypes between healthy human individuals. The table came from immunoSEQ multiplex PCR; TCRdb's copy has only in-frame clones and leaves some out. The sample includes roughly 2.2 million clones, 80% to 95% seen only once; the top ten take 0.35% to 0.45%. The sequencing sample was made of naive CD4+ T cells from PBMCs. The subset denotes: CD45RA+ positively selected. The source of these receptors is a man younger than 35 in good health. Some clones in this sample may be carry-over from other donors' samples.

V usage is TRBV11-2 and J usage is TRBJ2-3; TRBD2 matches 8 bases. The CDR3 extends over 13 amino acids. V lost 8 bases, J lost 2 bases, and 3 bases stayed unmatched. Germline V gene data show CDR1 as SGHAT and CDR2 as FQNNGV. The DNA of the CDR3 is TGTGCCAGCGGGACTAGACCCACAGATACGCAGTATTTT. Protein: CASGTRPTDTQYF.

The V and J genes are TRBV5-8 and TRBJ2-3, with a possible D match to TRBD2 (5 bases). The CDR3 consists of 18 residues. V dropped 4 bases and J dropped 1 base, with 22 bases sitting between them. Germline V gene sequence: CDR1 SGHTS, CDR2 YDEGEE. The CDR3 loop is CASSPWGDSPRGTDTQYF. DNA for the CDR3: TGTGCCAGCAGCCCTTGGGGAGACTCCCCGAGGGGCACAGATACGCAGTATTTT.

The rearrangement uses TRBV9 and TRBJ1-4; TRBD1 might be the D (6 bases). Trimming removed 4 bases from V and 1 base from J, with 8 bases in between. This CDR3 spans 14 amino acids. Germline V gene data show CDR1 as SGDLS and CDR2 as YYNGEE. This chain's CDR3 is CASSKQGTNEKLFF. The CDR3 DNA reads TGTGCCAGCAGCAAACAGGGAACTAATGAAAAACTGTTTTTT. Supplemented by reference TRBV9 and TRBJ1-4, the full variable domain reads DSGVTQTPKHLITATGQRVTLRCSPRSGDLSVYWYQQSLDQGLQFLIQYYNGEERAKGNILERFSAQQFPDLHSELNLSSLELGDSALYFCASSKQGTNEKLFFGSGTQLSVL.

With regard to this clone: The same CDR3 is also encoded by other DNA sequences in this sample. The rearrangement joins TRBV7-9 to TRBJ2-1; 10 positions agree with TRBD2. J gave up 4 bases and V 4 bases, and 4 bases lay outside the gene matches. From germline, CDR1 is SEHNR and CDR2 FQNEAQ (reference sequence). This CDR3 is built from 15 residues. The CDR3 bases are TGTGCCAGCAGCTCACTAGCGGGAATATACAATGAGCAGTTCTTC. Protein product: CASSSLAGIYNEQFF.

V usage is TRBV6-1 and J usage is TRBJ1-5; D is uncertain. Trimming removed 11 bases from V and 9 bases from J, with 20 bases in between. Germline V CDR1 and CDR2: MNHNS, SASEGT. The CDR3 totals 13 residues. This CDR3 is CASADGIASPQHF. The CDR3 coding sequence is TGTGCCTCAGCGGACGGCATAGCATCGCCCCAGCATTTT.

The chain recombines TRBV28 with TRBJ1-3; 8 bases are a match to TRBD1. This CDR3 comprises 19 residues. The ends lost 8 bases at V and 0 bases at J; junction bases unmatched: 18. The germline V gene encodes CDR1 MDHEN and CDR2 SYDVKM. CDR3 sequence (DNA): TGTGCCAGCGGGAAACGACGGGACAGGTCTTACCTCTCTGGAAACACCATATATTTT. Residues: CASGKRRDRSYLSGNTIYF.

The genes are TRBV28 and TRBJ2-7; D uncertain. V lost 6 bases and J lost 5, with 20 bases in between. The germline V gene has CDR1 MDHEN and CDR2 SYDVKM. CDR3 size: 15 residues. The DNA for the CDR3 is TGTGCCAGCAGCCTTGAGGACCCGGATGTCCACGAGCAGTACTTC. As protein: CASSLEDPDVHEQYF.

The chain uses TRBV18 and TRBJ1-1; possible D gene TRBD1, 6 bases. The CDR3 is made up of 20 amino acids. The germline V gene has CDR1 KGHSH and CDR2 LQKENI. V was shortened by 4 bases and J by 0 bases, with 27 bases between the two germline ends. The CDR3 reads CASSQFTPPGSGDMNTEAFF. DNA of the CDR3: TGTGCCAGCTCACAATTTACGCCACCGGGTTCAGGGGACATGAACACTGAAGCTTTCTTT. The variable domain in full, with the rest retrieved from reference TRBV18 and TRBJ1-1, is NAGVMQNPRHLVRRRGQEARLRCSPMKGHSHVYWYRQLPEEGLKFMVYLQKENIIDESGMPKERFSAEFPKEGPSILRIQQVVRGDSAAYFCASSQFTPPGSGDMNTEAFFGQGTRLTVV.

V and J are TRBV9 and TRBJ2-2; 9 bases map to TRBD1. Germline V gene lookup returns CDR1 SGDLS and CDR2 YYNGEE. This CDR3 comprises 16 residues. Losses at the gene ends were 3 bases for V and 5 bases for J; bases not matched to a gene: 8. The CDR3 reads CASSAHRGLFTGELFF. In DNA form, the CDR3 reads TGTGCCAGCAGCGCTCACAGGGGGCTGTTTACCGGGGAGCTGTTTTTT.

This clone has just one count. V usage is TRBV9 and J usage is TRBJ1-1; D is unresolved. The CDR3 runs to 13 residues. Trimming pared 4 bases from V and 1 base from J, leaving 8 bases between. Germline V gene data show CDR1 as SGDLS and CDR2 as YYNGEE. DNA of the CDR3: TGTGCCAGCAGCCGAGATGGGAACACTGAAGCTTTCTTT. Translating it yields CASSRDGNTEAFF.

This chain uses TRBV23-1 with TRBJ1-1; 9 nucleotides match TRBD1. TRBV23-1 is reported as an ORF; its role is uncertain. The CDR3 is 16 residues long. Germline trimming cut 0 bases from V and 5 bases from J; bases unmatched to any gene: 7. The CDR3 bases are TGCGCCAGCAGTCAATCGAGGGACAGGGTTTGTACTGAAGCTTTCTTT. It codes for CASSQSRDRVCTEAFF.

The CDR3 is CASSKLAGAPTDTQYF. In DNA form, the CDR3 reads TGTGCCAGCAGCAAATTAGCGGGAGCCCCCACAGATACGCAGTATTTT. The chain recombines TRBV7-2 with TRBJ2-3, with 9 bases that match TRBD2. From germline, CDR1 is SGHTA and CDR2 FQGNSA. This CDR3 spans 16 amino acids. Trimming cost V 5 bases and J 2 bases; bases outside gene matches: 8.

The V call is TRBV7-2, the J call TRBJ2-3; D might be TRBD1 or TRBD2, each matching 5 bases. V shed 4 bases and J shed 4 bases, with 24 bases lying between them. Germline assignment: CDR1 SGHTA and CDR2 FQGNSA. This CDR3 spans 18 amino acids. CDR3 DNA sequence: TGTGCCAGCAGCTACATGTTTACCGCGGTGAGGGGACCAGATACGCAGTATTTT. This encodes CASSYMFTAVRGPDTQYF.

This CDR3 reads CSVGAAGRPQYF. Here the CDR3 DNA reads TGCAGCGTTGGGGCCGCGGGAAGGCCCCAGTACTTC. This sequence joins TRBV29-1 and TRBJ2-5, with D possibly TRBD2 on 6 matching bases. V was trimmed by 4 bases and J by 9 bases, leaving 15 bases between them. Per the germline V gene, CDR1 is SQVTM and CDR2 is ANQGSEA. The CDR3 runs 12 residues.

This chain connects TRBV9 to TRBJ2-3, with D possibly matching TRBD2 (5 bases). V gave up 1 base and J gave up 6 bases, with 15 bases separating them. CDR1 and CDR2 from the germline V gene are SGDLS and YYNGEE. The CDR3 is made up of 15 amino acids. As DNA, the CDR3 is TGTGCCAGCAGCGTAACGCTAGCTCGAGGGGATACGCAGTATTTT. It encodes CASSVTLARGDTQYF.

The chain has TRBV28 and TRBJ1-5; D gene unclear. In germline, CDR1 is MDHEN, CDR2 SYDVKM. V lost 8 bases to trimming and J lost 1 base, with 6 bases between them. This CDR3 has 12 residues. The CDR3 DNA reads as TGTGCCAGCGAAGACAGCAATCAGCCCCAGCATTTT. Translation gives CASEDSNQPQHF.

The chain joins TRBV6-1 to TRBJ2-4; possibly TRBD2 for D (5 bases). This CDR3 comprises 13 residues. CDR1 is MNHNS, CDR2 SASEGT, per germline. The V end was cut by 7 bases, the J end by 0 bases, with 7 bases between. The CDR3 sequence: CASTEGAKNIQYF. CDR3 bases: TGTGCCAGCACAGAGGGAGCCAAAAACATTCAGTACTTC.

This rearrangement joins TRBV6-4 to TRBJ2-1; TRBD1 or TRBD2 may be the D gene (5 bases each). Germline assignment: CDR1 MRHNA and CDR2 SNTAGT. Trimming took 7 bases from V and 3 from J, leaving 13 bases between them. The CDR3 runs 14 residues. The chain's CDR3 is CASKPGPFYNEQFF. As DNA, the CDR3 is TGTGCCAGCAAACCGGGACCCTTCTACAATGAGCAGTTCTTC.

The chain couples TRBV28 to TRBJ1-1, with 8 positions matching TRBD1. Germline V gene data show CDR1 as MDHEN and CDR2 as SYDVKM. After removal of 6 bases from V and 10 bases from J, the junction contained 7 bases not matched to a gene. The CDR3 totals 12 residues. CDR3 region: CASRRDRSGAFF. In DNA form, the CDR3 reads TGTGCCAGCAGACGGGACAGGTCTGGAGCTTTCTTT.

The chain recombines TRBV5-6 with TRBJ1-1, with a possible D match to TRBD1 (5 bases). V gave up 2 bases and J gave up 2 bases, with 13 bases separating them. The CDR3 runs 15 residues. CDR1 is SGHDT and CDR2 is YYEEEE in the germline V gene. CDR3 bases: TGTGCCAGCAGCTTACAGGCATCCCTTAACACTGAAGCTTTCTTT. Its protein product is CASSLQASLNTEAFF.

This rearrangement joins TRBV7-3 to TRBJ2-3, with 13 bases that match TRBD2. The trim removed 1 base at V and 3 bases at J, leaving 1 base unmatched. This CDR3 has 16 amino acids. CDR1 and CDR2 from the germline V gene are SGHTA and FQGTGA. The CDR3 region is CASSLMGLAGTDTQYF. The DNA of the CDR3 is TGTGCCAGCAGCTTAATGGGACTAGCGGGAACAGATACGCAGTATTTT. Variable domain in full (rest from reference TRBV7-3 and TRBJ2-3): GAGVSQTPSNKVTEKGKYVELRCDPISGHTALYWYRQSLGQGPEFLIYFQGTGAADDSGLPNDRFFAVRPEGSVSTLKIQRTERGDSAVYLCASSLMGLAGTDTQYFGPGTRLTVL.